This T cell receptor beta chain was recorded in a study of CD8+ T cells in alopecia areata. Study details: Grafting placed skin from approximately 6-13-month-old C3H/HeJ donors with spontaneous alopecia onto roughly 7-10-week-old female C3H/HeJ mice. Whole-study findings and limits: Mice gave a clearer picture of TCR sharing than patients did, possibly for HLA-related reasons.

At least ten counts were recorded for this clone. Its antigen is not identified. Any gene name here is a mouse gene name. From the germline J gene comes the end of the CDR3, since the read stops 4 residues before it. Extraction of RNA preceded its reverse transcription into cDNA, which served as the sequencing template. Sequencing was performed with immunoSEQ multiplex PCR; in TCRdb, only in-frame clones are kept and a portion is missing. The sample contains about 270,000 clones, none occurring once; 0.9% to 1.5% lies in the top ten. CDR1 is SNHLY, CDR2 FYNGKV, per germline (reference sequence). V was trimmed by 1 base and J by 0 bases, leaving 6 bases between them. The CDR3 runs 14 residues. A sort of pooled cutaneous lymph node cells used CD4, CD8alpha, NKG2D, NKG2ACE and other stains.

The chain couples TRBV3 to TRBJ1-2, with unresolved D. The sequenced material came from CD4+ T cells sorted from a lymph node. The TCR was taken from a C3H/HeJ mouse with alopecia areata. The strain's MHC: H2-k. The CDR3: CASSLEVANSDYTF. Incomplete CDR3 DNA: TGTGCCAGCAGCTTAGAGGTAGCAAACTCC.